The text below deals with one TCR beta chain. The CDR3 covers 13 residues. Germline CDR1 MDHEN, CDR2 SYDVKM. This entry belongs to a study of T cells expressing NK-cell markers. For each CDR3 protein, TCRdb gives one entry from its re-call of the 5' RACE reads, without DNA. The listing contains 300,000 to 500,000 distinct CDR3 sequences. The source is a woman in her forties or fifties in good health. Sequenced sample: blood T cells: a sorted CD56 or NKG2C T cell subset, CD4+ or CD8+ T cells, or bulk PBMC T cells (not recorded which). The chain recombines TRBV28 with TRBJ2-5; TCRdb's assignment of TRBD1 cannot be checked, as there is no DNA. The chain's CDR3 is CASSRDRAETQYF.